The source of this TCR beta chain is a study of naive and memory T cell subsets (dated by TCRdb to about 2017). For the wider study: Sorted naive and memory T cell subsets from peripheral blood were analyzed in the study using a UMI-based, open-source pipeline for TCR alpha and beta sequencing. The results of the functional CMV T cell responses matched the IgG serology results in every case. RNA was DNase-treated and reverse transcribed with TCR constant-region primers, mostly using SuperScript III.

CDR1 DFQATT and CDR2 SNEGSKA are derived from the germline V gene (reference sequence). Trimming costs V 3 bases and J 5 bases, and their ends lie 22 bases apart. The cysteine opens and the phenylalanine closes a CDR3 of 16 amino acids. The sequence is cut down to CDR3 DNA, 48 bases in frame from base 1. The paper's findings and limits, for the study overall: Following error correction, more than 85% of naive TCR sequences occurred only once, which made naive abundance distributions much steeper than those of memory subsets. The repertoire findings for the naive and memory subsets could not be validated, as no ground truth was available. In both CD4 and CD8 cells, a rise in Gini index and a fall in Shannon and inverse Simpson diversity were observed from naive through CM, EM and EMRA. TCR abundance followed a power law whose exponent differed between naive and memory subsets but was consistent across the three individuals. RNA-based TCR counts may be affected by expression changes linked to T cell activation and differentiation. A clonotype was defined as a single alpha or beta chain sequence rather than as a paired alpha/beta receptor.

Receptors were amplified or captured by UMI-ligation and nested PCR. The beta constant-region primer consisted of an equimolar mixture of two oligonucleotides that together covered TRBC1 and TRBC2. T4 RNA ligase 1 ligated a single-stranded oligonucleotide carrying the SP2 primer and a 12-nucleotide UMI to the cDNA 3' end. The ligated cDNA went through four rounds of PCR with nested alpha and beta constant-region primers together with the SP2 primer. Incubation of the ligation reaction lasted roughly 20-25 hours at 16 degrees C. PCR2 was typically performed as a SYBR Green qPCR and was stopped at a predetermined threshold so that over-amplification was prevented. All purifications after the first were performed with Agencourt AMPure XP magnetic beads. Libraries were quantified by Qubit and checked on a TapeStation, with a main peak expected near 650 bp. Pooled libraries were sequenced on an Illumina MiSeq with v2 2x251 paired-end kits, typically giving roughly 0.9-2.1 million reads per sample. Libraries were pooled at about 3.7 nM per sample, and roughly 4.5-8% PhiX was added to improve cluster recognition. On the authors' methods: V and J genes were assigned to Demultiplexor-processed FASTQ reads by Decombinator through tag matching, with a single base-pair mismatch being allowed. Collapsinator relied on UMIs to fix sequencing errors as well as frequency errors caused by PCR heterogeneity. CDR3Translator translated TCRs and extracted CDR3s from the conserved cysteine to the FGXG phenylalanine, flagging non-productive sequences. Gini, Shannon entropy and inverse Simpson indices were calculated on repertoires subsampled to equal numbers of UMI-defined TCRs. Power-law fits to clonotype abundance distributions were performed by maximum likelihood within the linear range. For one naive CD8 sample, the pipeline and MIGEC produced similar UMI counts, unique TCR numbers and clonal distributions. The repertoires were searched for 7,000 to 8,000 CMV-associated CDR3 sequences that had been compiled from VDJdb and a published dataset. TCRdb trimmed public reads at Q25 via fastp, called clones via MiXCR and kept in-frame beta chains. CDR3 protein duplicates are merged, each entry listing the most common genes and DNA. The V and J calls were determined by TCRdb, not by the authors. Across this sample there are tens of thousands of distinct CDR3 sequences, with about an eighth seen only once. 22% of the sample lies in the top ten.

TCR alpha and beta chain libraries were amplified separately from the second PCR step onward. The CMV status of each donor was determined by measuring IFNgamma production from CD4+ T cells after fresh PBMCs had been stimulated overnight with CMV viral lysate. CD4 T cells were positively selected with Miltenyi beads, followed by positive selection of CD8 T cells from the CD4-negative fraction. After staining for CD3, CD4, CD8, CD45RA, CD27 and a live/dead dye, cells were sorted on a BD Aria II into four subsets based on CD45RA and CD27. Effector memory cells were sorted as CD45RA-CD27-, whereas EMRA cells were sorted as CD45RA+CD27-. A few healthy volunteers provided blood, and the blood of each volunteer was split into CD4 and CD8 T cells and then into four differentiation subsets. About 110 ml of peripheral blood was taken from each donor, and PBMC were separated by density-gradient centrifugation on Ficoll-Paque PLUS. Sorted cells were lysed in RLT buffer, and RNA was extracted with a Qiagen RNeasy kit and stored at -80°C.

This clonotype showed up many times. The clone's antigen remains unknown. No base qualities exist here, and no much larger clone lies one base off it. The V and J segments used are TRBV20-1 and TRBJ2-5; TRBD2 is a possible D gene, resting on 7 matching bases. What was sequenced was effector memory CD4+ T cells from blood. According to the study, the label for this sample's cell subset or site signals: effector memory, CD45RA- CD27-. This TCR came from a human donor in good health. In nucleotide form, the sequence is TGCAGTGCTAGCGATTCTGGGGGGGCGGTTTTTGAGACCCAGTACTTC. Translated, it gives CSASDSGGAVFETQYF.